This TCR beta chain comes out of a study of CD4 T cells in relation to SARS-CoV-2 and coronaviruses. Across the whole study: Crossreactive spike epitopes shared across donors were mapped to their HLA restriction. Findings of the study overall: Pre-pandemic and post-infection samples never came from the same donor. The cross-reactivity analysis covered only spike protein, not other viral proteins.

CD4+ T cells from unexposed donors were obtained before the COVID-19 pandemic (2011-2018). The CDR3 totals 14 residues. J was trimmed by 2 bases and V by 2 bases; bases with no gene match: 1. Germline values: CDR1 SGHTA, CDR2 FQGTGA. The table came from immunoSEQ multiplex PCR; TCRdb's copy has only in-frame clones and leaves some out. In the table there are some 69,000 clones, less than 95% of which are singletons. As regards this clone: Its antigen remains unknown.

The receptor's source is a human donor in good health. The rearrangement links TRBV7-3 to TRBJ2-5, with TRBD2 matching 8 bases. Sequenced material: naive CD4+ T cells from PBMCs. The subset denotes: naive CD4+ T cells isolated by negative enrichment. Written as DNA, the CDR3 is TGTGCCAGCAGCTTAGCGGGAGGACAAGAGACCCAGTACTTC. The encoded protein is CASSLAGGQETQYF.